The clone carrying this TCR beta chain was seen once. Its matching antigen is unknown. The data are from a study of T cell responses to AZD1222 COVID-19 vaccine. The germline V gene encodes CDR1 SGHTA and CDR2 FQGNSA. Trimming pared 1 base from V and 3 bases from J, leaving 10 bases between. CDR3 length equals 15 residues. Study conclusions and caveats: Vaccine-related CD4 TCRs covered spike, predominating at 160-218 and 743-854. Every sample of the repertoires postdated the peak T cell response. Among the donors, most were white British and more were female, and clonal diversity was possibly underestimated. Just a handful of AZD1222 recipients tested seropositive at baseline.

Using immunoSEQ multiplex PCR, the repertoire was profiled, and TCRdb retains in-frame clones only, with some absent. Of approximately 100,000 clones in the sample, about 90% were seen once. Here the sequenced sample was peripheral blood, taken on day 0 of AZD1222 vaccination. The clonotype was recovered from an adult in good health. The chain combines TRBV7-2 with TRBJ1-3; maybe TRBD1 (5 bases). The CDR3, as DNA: TGTGCCAGCAGCTTAGTTGGGGGACTTGGAAACACCATATATTTT. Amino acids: CASSLVGGLGNTIYF.